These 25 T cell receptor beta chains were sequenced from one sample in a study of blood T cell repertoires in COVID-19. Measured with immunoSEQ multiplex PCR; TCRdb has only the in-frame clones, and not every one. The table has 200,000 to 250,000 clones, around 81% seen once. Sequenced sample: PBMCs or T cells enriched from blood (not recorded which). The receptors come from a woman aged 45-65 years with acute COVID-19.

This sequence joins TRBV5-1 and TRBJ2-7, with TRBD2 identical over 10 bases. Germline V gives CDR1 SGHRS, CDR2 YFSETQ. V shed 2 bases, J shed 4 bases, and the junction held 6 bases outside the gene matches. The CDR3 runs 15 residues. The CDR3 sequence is CASSLQAGGPYEQYF. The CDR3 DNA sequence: TGCGCCAGCAGCTTACAAGCGGGAGGGCCTTACGAGCAGTACTTC.

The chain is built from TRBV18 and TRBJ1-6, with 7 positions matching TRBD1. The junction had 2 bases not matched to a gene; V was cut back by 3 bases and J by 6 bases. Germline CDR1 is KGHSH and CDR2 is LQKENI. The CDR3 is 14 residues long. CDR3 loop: CASSPGTANSPLHF. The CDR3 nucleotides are TGTGCCAGCTCACCGGGGACAGCTAATTCACCCCTCCACTTT.

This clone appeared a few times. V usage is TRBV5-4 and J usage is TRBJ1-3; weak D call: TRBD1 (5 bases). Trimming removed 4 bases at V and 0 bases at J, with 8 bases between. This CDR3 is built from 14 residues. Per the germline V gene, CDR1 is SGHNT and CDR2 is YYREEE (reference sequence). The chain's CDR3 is CASSPDISGNTIYF. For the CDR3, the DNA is TGTGCCAGCAGCCCGGACATCTCTGGAAACACCATATATTTT. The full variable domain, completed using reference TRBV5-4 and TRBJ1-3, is ETGVTQSPTHLIKTRGQQVTLRCSSQSGHNTVSWYQQALGQGPQFIFQYYREEENGRGNFPPRFSGLQFPNYSSELNVNALELDDSALYLCASSPDISGNTIYFGEGSWLTVV.

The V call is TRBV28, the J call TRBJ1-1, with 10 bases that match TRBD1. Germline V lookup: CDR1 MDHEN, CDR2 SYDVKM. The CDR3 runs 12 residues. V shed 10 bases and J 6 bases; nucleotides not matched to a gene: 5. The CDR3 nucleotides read TGTGCCACGCGGGACAGGGGCTCTGAAGCTTTCTTT. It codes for CATRDRGSEAFF.

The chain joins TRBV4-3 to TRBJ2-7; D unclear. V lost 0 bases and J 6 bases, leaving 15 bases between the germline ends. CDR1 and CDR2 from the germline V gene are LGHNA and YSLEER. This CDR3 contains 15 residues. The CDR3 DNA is TGCGCCAGCAGCCAAGAATATCCCCAGTCCCCCGAGCAGTACTTC. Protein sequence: CASSQEYPQSPEQYF.

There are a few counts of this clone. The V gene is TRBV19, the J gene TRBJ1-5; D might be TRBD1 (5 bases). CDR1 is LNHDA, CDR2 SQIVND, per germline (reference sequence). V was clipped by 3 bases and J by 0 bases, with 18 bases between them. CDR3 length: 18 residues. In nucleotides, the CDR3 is TGTGCCAGTAGTATCCCGTCGGGGGACTCTTTTAGCAATCAGCCCCAGCATTTT. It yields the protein CASSIPSGDSFSNQPQHF.

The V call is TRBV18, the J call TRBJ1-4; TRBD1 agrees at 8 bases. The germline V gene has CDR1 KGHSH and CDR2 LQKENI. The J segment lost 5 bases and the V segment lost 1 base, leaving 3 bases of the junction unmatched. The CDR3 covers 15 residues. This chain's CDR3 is CASSPQGQANEKLFF. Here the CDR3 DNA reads TGTGCCAGCTCACCACAGGGACAGGCGAATGAAAAACTGTTTTTT.

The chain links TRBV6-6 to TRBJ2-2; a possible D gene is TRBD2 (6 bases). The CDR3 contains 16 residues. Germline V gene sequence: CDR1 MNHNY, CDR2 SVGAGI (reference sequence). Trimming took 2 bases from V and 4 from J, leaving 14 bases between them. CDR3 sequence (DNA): TGTGCCAGCAGTTACGGAGGGTCCTCCAGCACCGGGGAGCTGTTTTTT. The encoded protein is CASSYGGSSSTGELFF.

The CDR3 nucleotides are TGTGCCAGCTCACAGGACAGGGGTGGCTATGGCTACACCTTC. Translating it yields CASSQDRGGYGYTF. This chain joins TRBV18 and TRBJ1-2; 9 bases align to TRBD1. J gave up 4 bases and V 4 bases, and 4 bases lay outside the gene matches. The CDR3 extends over 14 amino acids. Germline CDR1 is KGHSH and CDR2 is LQKENI. Filled out from reference TRBV18 and TRBJ1-2, the complete variable domain reads NAGVMQNPRHLVRRRGQEARLRCSPMKGHSHVYWYRQLPEEGLKFMVYLQKENIIDESGMPKERFSAEFPKEGPSILRIQQVVRGDSAAYFCASSQDRGGYGYTFGSGTRLTVV.

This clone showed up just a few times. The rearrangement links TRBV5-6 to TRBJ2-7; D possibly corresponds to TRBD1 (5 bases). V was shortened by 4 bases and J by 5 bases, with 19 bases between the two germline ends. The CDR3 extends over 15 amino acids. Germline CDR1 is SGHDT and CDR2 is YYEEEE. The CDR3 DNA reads TGTGCCAGCAGCCGCGGCTGGGGCGCAAATAACGAGCAGTACTTC. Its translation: CASSRGWGANNEQYF.

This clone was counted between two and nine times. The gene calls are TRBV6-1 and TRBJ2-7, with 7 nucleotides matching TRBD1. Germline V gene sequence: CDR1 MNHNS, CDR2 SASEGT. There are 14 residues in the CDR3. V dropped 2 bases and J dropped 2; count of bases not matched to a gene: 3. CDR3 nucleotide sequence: TGTGCCAGCAGTGAAAGGGGGCTGACCTACGAGCAGTACTTC. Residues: CASSERGLTYEQYF.

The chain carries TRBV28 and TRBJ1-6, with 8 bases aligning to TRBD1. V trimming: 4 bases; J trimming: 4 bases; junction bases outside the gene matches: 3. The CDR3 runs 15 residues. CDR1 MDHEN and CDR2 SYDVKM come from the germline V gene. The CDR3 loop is CASSSGTGYNSPLHF. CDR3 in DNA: TGTGCCAGCAGTTCAGGGACAGGATATAATTCACCCCTCCACTTT.

CDR3 coding DNA: TGTGCCAGCTCACCGCTGACAGGTTGGGACACTGAAGCTTTCTTT. Translating gives CASSPLTGWDTEAFF. This rearrangement joins TRBV18 to TRBJ1-1; weak D call: TRBD1 (6 bases). The V end was cut by 3 bases, the J end by 3 bases, with 14 bases between. Germline V gives CDR1 KGHSH, CDR2 LQKENI. This CDR3 contains 15 residues.

CDR3 coding DNA: TGTGCCAGCAGCTTAGCGCTTACGACTAGCGGCTCGTATTTT. It specifies CASSLALTTSGSYF. The chain couples TRBV7-8 to TRBJ2-3, with 9 bases fitting TRBD2. Germline V gene data show CDR1 as SGHVS and CDR2 as FQNEAQ. This CDR3 has 14 residues. V dropped 0 bases and J dropped 14; count of bases not matched to a gene: 9.

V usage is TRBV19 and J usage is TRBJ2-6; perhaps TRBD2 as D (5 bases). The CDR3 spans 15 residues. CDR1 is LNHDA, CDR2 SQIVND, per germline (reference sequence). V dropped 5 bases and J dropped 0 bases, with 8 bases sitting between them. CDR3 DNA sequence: TGTGCCAGTAGTGGGGAGTCCTCTGGGGCCAACGTCCTGACTTTC. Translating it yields CASSGESSGANVLTF.

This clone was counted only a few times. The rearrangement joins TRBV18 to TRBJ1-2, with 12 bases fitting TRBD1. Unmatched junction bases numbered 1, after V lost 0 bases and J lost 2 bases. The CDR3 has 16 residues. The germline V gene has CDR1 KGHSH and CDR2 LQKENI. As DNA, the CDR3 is TGTGCCAGCTCACCACCGGGACAGGGGGCAAACTATGGCTACACCTTC. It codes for CASSPPGQGANYGYTF. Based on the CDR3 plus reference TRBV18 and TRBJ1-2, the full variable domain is NAGVMQNPRHLVRRRGQEARLRCSPMKGHSHVYWYRQLPEEGLKFMVYLQKENIIDESGMPKERFSAEFPKEGPSILRIQQVVRGDSAAYFCASSPPGQGANYGYTFGSGTRLTVV.

For the CDR3, the DNA is TGTGCCAGCTCATTCCTCTCGGGAGGCGAAGCTTTCTTT. Amino acids: CASSFLSGGEAFF. The rearrangement uses TRBV7-8 and TRBJ1-1; D is unresolved. V lost 8 bases and J 8 bases, leaving 18 bases between the germline ends. This CDR3 contains 13 residues. The germline CDR1 and CDR2 sequences are SGHVS and FQNEAQ.

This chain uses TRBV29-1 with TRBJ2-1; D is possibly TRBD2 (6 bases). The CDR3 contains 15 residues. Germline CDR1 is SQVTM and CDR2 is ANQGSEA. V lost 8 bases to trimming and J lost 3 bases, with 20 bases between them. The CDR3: CSINPPGVGYNEQFF. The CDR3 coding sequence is TGCAGCATCAACCCCCCGGGGGTCGGCTACAATGAGCAGTTCTTC.

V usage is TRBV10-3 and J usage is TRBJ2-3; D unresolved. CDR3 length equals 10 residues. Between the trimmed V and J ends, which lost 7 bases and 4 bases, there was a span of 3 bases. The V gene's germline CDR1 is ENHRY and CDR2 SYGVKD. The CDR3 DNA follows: TGTGCCATCACTTCAGATACGCAGTATTTT. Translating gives CAITSDTQYF.

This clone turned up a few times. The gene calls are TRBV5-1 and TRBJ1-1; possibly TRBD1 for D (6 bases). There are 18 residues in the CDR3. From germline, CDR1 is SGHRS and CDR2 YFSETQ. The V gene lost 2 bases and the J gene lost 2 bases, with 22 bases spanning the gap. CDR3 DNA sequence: TGCGCCAGCAGCTTTAAAGAAGTGCCGGGACACGGAAACACTGAAGCTTTCTTT. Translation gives CASSFKEVPGHGNTEAFF.

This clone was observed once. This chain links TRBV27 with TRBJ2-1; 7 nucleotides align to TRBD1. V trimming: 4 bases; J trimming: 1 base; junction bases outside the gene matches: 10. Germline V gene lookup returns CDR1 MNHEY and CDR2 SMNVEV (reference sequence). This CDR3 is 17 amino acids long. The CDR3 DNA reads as TGTGCCAGCAGTTCGTCCAATACAGGGGAATCCTACAATGAGCAGTTCTTC. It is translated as CASSSSNTGESYNEQFF.

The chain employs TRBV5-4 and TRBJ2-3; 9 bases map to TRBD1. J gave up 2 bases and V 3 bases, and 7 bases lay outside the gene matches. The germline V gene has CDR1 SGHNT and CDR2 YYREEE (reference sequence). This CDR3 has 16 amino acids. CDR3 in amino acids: CASSSRDRVPTDTQYF. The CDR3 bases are TGTGCCAGCAGCTCAAGGGACAGGGTTCCCACAGATACGCAGTATTTT. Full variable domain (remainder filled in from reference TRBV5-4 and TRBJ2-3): ETGVTQSPTHLIKTRGQQVTLRCSSQSGHNTVSWYQQALGQGPQFIFQYYREEENGRGNFPPRFSGLQFPNYSSELNVNALELDDSALYLCASSSRDRVPTDTQYFGPGTRLTVL.

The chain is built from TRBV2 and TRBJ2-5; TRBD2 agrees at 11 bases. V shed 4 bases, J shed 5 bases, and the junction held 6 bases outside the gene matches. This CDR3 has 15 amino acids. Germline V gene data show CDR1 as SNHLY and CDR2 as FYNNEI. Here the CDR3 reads CASSGSSGGAETQYF. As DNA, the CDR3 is TGTGCCAGCAGTGGTAGTAGCGGGGGGGCTGAGACCCAGTACTTC.

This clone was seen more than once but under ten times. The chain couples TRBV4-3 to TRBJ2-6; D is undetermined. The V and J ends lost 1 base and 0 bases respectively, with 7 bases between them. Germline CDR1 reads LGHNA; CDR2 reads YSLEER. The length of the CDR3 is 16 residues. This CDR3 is CASSQGGASGANVLTF. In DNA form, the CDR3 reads TGCGCCAGCAGCCAAGGAGGAGCCTCTGGGGCCAACGTCCTGACTTTC.

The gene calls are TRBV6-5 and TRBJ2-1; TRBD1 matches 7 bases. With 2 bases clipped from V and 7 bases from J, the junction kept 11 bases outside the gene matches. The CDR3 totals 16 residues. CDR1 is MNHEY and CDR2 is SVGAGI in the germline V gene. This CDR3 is CASSYDMVTGSNEQFF. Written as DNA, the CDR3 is TGTGCCAGCAGTTACGACATGGTGACAGGGTCGAATGAGCAGTTCTTC.